The entry that follows covers one T cell receptor beta chain sequence. Its specific antigen is unknown. Qualities for individual bases were not recorded, and no much larger clone is one base off. From the cysteine up to the phenylalanine, the CDR3 has a length of 11 residues. The only DNA kept is the CDR3, 33 bases in frame from the first base. As encoded in the germline V gene, CDR1 is SNHLY while CDR2 is FYNNEI. Between the V and J ends, shortened by 2 bases and 8 bases respectively, the junction contains 4 bases. The record originates from a study of CD8 T cells in Susac syndrome (dated by TCRdb to the late 2010s). Describing the broader study: Of the Susac syndrome patients who were sequenced, roughly eight were in clinical remission while 5 or 6 had clinically active disease. At blood withdrawal, Susac syndrome patients were either therapy-naive, taking corticosteroids (in some cases with IVIg as well), or taking IVIg alone. Whether CD8+ T cell activation and differentiation in Susac syndrome was antigen driven was tested using repertoire sequencing. The paper's findings and limits, for the study overall: The CD4+ T cell repertoire of patients with Susac syndrome showed no detectable clonal expansion. The number of individuals in the TCR sequencing and HLA analysis was recognized as being relatively small.

RNA was extracted using the RNeasy kit, and roughly 0.5 to 1 ug of the RNA was reverse transcribed with random hexamers. The immunoSEQ multiplex PCR assay, covering 54 Vbeta and 13 Jbeta segments, was used to amplify TCR beta CDR3 regions. Bias from PCR amplification was corrected by using a synthetic template baseline for primer optimization and for computational correction. The original methods were these. Reads were assigned to V, D and J genes according to IMGT and analyzed in immunoSEQ Analyzer, with only productive sequences retained. To calculate clonality, Shannon entropy was normalized by log2 of the number of productive unique sequences and then subtracted from one. For each patient and control, public and private clones were evaluated within the 100 most prevalent clones. Susac-specific clones were defined as absent from healthy and MS cohorts, 850 to 1,300 published viral clones and other ImmuneACCESS disease sequences. TCRdb reworked the public reads: Q25 trimming with fastp, MiXCR clone assembly, productive beta chains retained. CDR3 protein duplicates are merged, each entry listing the most common genes and DNA. The V and J calls were determined by TCRdb, not by the authors. This sample lists about 150,000 distinct CDR3 sequences; approximately 95% were detected once. The top ten hold approximately 0.15% of the sample.

Peripheral blood CD8+ and CD4+ T cells from healthy donors, Susac syndrome patients and multiple sclerosis patients were profiled by high-throughput TCR beta sequencing. The Susac syndrome patients fulfilled recently defined diagnostic criteria for either definite or probable disease. Bulk CD8+ and CD4+ T cells were purified by magnetic negative isolation, whereas CD8+ TEMRA cells were enriched by FACS. Blood was collected in EDTA tubes and processed within 24 hours, with PBMCs isolated through density gradient centrifugation. PBMCs intended for TCR sequencing were frozen in liquid nitrogen and were later thawed in a 37 degrees C water bath. Purity of sorted or isolated CD4+, CD8+ and CD8+ TEMRA cells was at least 90%.

The sequenced sample consisted of CD4+ T cells from PBMCs. The V and J genes are TRBV2 and TRBJ1-3; the D gene lacks a confident call. This TCR was recovered from a human donor with Susac syndrome. The DNA sequence is TGTGCCAGCAGTGAACGGGACACCATATATTTT. This is translated as CASSERDTIYF. Reference TRBV2 and TRBJ1-3 genes cover what lies past the CDR3, so the full variable domain is EPEVTQTPSHQVTQMGQEVILRCVPISNHLYFYWYRQILGQKVEFLVSFYNNEISEKSEIFDDQFSVERPDGSNFTLKIRSTKLEDSAMYFCASSERDTIYFGEGSWLTVV.